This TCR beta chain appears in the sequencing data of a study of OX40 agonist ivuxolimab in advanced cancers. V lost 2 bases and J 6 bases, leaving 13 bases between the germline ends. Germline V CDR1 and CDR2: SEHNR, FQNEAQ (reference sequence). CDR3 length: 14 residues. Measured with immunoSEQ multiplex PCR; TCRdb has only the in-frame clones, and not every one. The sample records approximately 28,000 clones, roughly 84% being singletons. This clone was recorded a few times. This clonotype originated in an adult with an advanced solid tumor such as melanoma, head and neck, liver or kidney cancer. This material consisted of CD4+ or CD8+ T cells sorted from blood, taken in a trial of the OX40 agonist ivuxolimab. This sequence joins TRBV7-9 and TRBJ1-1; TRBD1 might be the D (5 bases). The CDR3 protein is CASSLPGPGSEAFF. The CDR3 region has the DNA TGTGCCAGCAGCTTACCGGGACCCGGGTCTGAAGCTTTCTTT.